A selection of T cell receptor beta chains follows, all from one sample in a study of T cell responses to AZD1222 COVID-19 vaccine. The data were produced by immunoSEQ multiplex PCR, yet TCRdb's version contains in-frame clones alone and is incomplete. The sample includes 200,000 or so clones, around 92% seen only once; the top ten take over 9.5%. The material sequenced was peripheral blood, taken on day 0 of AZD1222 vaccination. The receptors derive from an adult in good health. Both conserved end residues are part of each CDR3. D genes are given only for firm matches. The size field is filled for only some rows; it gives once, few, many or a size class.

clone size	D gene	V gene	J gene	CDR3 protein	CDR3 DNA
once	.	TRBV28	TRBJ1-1	CASSRDSHEAFF	TGTGCCAGCAGTCGAGACAGCCATGAAGCTTTCTTT
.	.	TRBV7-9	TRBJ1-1	CASSINTEAFF	TGTGCCAGCAGTATTAACACTGAAGCTTTCTTT
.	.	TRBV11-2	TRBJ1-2	CASSLGRGGYTF	TGTGCCAGCAGTCTGGGGCGCGGTGGCTACACCTTC
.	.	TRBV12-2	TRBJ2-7	CASRLPPVSVAGEHSYEQYF	TGTGCAAGTCGCTTGCCCCCCGTGAGCGTAGCGGGAGAACACTCCTACGAGCAGTACTTC
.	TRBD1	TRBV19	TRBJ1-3	CASTGQGSGNTIYF	TGTGCCAGTACCGGACAGGGAAGTGGAAACACCATATATTTT
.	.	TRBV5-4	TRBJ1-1	CASSLLRSRSHEAFF	TGTGCCAGCAGCCTACTCCGGAGCCGCTCCCATGAAGCTTTCTTT
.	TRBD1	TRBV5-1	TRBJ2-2	CASSHLGQGDTGELFF	TGCGCCAGCAGCCACCTGGGACAGGGGGACACCGGGGAGCTGTTTTTT
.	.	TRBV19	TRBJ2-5	CASSIGERETQYF	TGTGCCAGTAGTATAGGGGAGCGGGAGACCCAGTACTTC
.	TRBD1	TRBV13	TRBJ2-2	CASSFTLTGWTGELFF	TGTGCCAGCAGCTTTACTTTGACAGGGTGGACCGGGGAGCTGTTTTTT
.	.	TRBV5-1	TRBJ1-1	CASSLGVEAFF	TGCGCCAGCAGCTTGGGCGTTGAAGCTTTCTTT
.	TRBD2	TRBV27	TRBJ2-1	CASAVAGAYNEQFF	TGTGCCAGTGCAGTAGCGGGAGCCTACAATGAGCAGTTCTTC
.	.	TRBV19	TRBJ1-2	CASSQGGYGYTF	TGTGCCAGCTCACAGGGAGGCTATGGCTACACCTTC
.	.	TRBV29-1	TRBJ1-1	CSVVEGASTEAFF	TGCAGCGTTGTGGAGGGCGCGTCCACTGAAGCTTTCTTT
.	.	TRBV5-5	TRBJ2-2	CASSPGERSTGELFF	TGTGCCAGCAGCCCAGGGGAACGCAGCACCGGGGAGCTGTTTTTT
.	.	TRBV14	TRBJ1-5	CASSLQGRDQPQHF	TGTGCCAGCAGCCTCCAGGGGCGAGATCAGCCCCAGCATTTT
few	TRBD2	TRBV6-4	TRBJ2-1	CASSAGTKSYNEQFF	TGTGCCAGCAGTGCCGGGACTAAATCCTACAATGAGCAGTTCTTC
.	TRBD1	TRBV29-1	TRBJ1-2	CSVVPGQGTYGYTF	TGCAGCGTTGTACCGGGACAGGGGACCTATGGCTACACCTTC
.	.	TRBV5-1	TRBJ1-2	CASSLGQGNYGYTF	TGCGCCAGCAGCTTGGGCCAGGGGAACTATGGCTACACCTTC
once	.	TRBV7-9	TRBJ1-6	CASSLEGISSPLHF	TGTGCCAGCAGCTTAGAGGGGATATCCTCACCCCTCCACTTT
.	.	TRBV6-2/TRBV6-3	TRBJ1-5	CASSFSNQPQHF	TGTGCCAGCAGTTTTAGCAATCAGCCCCAGCATTTT
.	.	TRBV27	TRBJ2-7	CASSPTNSYEQYF	TGTGCCAGCAGCCCCACTAACTCCTACGAGCAGTACTTC
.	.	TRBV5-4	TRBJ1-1	CASRGGSAEAFF	TGTGCCAGCAGGGGAGGGAGCGCTGAAGCTTTCTTT
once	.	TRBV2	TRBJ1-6	CASRNEGNSPLHF	TGTGCCAGCAGGAACGAGGGCAATTCACCCCTCCACTTT
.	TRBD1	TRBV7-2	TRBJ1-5	CASTPFPGGVDNQPQHF	TGTGCCAGCACCCCATTTCCAGGGGGCGTCGACAATCAGCCCCAGCATTTT
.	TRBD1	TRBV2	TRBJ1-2	CASSGTGYGYTF	TGTGCCAGCAGTGGGACAGGCTATGGCTACACCTTC
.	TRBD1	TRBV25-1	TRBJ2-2	CASKQGANTGELFF	TGTGCCAGCAAACAGGGGGCGAACACCGGGGAGCTGTTTTTT
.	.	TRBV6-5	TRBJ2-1	CASSYSWGAGGEQFF	TGTGCCAGCAGTTACTCTTGGGGAGCGGGTGGTGAGCAGTTCTTC
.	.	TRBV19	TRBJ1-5	CASSIVAANQPQHF	TGTGCCAGTAGTATTGTGGCTGCCAATCAGCCCCAGCATTTT
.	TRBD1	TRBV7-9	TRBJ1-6	CASGGQGYNSPLHF	TGTGCCAGCGGGGGACAGGGCTATAATTCACCCCTCCACTTT
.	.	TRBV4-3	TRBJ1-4	CASSQGQAGGEKLFF	TGCGCCAGCAGCCAAGGACAGGCGGGGGGCGAAAAACTGTTTTTT
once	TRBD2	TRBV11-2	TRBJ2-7	CASSFQRELGEQYF	TGTGCCAGCAGCTTTCAGCGGGAGTTGGGCGAGCAGTACTTC
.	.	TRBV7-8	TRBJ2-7	CASSLPPAQVGIYEQYF	TGTGCCAGCAGCTTGCCTCCGGCACAGGTGGGGATTTACGAGCAGTACTTC
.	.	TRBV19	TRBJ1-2	CASSILQTSMGGYTF	TGTGCCAGTAGTATTCTCCAGACCTCCATGGGGGGCTACACCTTC
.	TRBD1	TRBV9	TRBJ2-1	CASSVARAGGEDEQFF	TGTGCCAGCAGCGTAGCCAGGGCAGGGGGCGAAGATGAGCAGTTCTTC
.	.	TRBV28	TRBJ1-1	CASSPHLPGGTEAFF	TGTGCCAGCAGTCCACACCTCCCGGGTGGGACTGAAGCTTTCTTT
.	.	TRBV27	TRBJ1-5	CASSPTDYSNQPQHF	TGTGCCAGCAGTCCGACGGACTATAGCAATCAGCCCCAGCATTTT
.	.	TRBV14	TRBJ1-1	CASSQVSQGWMNTEAFF	TGTGCCAGCAGCCAAGTTTCACAGGGCTGGATGAACACTGAAGCTTTCTTT
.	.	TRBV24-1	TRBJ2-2	CATSDPRAQNTGELFF	TGTGCCACCAGTGACCCAAGGGCTCAAAACACCGGGGAGCTGTTTTTT
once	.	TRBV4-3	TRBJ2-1	CASSQETWRRSYNEQFF	TGCGCCAGCAGCCAAGAGACGTGGCGAAGGAGTTACAATGAGCAGTTCTTC
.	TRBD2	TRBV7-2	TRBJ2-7	CASSLIPPGGPTREQYF	TGTGCCAGCAGCTTAATCCCCCCGGGAGGCCCGACACGTGAGCAGTACTTC
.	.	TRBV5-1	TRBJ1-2	CASSRGDYGYTF	TGCGCCAGCAGTAGGGGGGACTATGGCTACACCTTC
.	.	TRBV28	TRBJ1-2	CASSPRDRHGAANYGYTF	TGTGCCAGCAGTCCGCGAGACCGTCACGGGGCAGCTAACTATGGCTACACCTTC
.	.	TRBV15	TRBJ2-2	CATSRDRTDTGELFF	TGTGCCACCAGCAGAGATAGGACAGACACCGGGGAGCTGTTTTTT
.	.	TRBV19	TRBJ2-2	CASSFSGYTGELFF	TGTGCCAGTAGTTTCTCAGGGTACACCGGGGAGCTGTTTTTT
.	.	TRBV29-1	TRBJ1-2	CSVEGGADYGYTF	TGCAGCGTTGAAGGGGGCGCCGACTATGGCTACACCTTC
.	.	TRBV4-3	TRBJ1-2	CASSQDPDRPINYGYTF	TGCGCCAGCAGCCAAGATCCCGATAGACCGATAAACTATGGCTACACCTTC
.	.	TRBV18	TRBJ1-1	CASSPPSLTPEAFF	TGTGCCAGCTCACCACCAAGCCTAACCCCTGAAGCTTTCTTT
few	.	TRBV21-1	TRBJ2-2	CAGKGTGATGELFF	TGTGCCGGAAAGGGGACAGGGGCGACCGGGGAGCTGTTTTTT
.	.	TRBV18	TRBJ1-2	CASSQGAFGYGYTF	TGTGCCAGCTCCCAGGGAGCGTTCGGCTATGGCTACACCTTC
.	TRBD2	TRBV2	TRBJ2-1	CASSLGLAIYNEQFF	TGTGCCAGCAGTCTCGGACTAGCGATCTACAATGAGCAGTTCTTC
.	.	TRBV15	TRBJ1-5	CATSSRTAQPQHF	TGTGCCACCAGCAGCCGGACAGCTCAGCCCCAGCATTTT
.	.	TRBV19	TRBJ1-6	CASSFGGESIPPLHF	TGTGCCAGTAGTTTCGGGGGGGAGAGTATCCCACCCCTCCACTTT
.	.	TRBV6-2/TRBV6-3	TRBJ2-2	CASSSGTGELFF	TGTGCCAGCAGTTCCGGCACCGGGGAGCTGTTTTTT
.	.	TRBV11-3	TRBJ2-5	CASSLGASVQETQYF	TGTGCCAGCAGCCTCGGAGCTAGCGTCCAAGAGACCCAGTACTTC
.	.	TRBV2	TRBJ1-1	CASSASGNTEAFF	TGTGCCAGCAGTGCGTCGGGCAACACTGAAGCTTTCTTT
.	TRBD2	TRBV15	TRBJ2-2	CATSREAGVVGELFF	TGTGCCACCAGCAGAGAAGCGGGAGTCGTCGGGGAGCTGTTTTTT
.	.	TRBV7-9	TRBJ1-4	CASTPGPQGTNEKLFF	TGTGCCAGCACCCCGGGACCACAAGGGACTAATGAAAAACTGTTTTTT
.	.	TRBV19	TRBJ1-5	CASSTLDSSNQPQHF	TGTGCCAGTAGTACCCTCGACAGTTCCAATCAGCCCCAGCATTTT
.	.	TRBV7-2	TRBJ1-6	CASSLEKKGVSYSPLHF	TGTGCCAGCAGCTTAGAAAAAAAAGGGGTCTCTTATTCACCCCTCCACTTT